The present TCR beta chain was sequenced within a study of cytomegalovirus exposure and HLA in healthy donors. Study-level information: One earlier analysis, a look at approximately 190 million T cells, found roughly 120 million unique TCR beta sequences. Samples from HLA-typed donors yielded around 85 million unique TCRs in an early data release. Study-wide points: Most CMV-associated TCR beta chains were later found to appear HLA-restricted. Some 150 TCR beta chains were listed as cytomegalovirus-associated.

The PCR made use of 60 Vbeta and 13 Jbeta primers. Sequencing used immunoSEQ multiplex PCR; TCRdb keeps in-frame clones, though not all of them. The sample includes about 43,000 clones, over 55% seen only once; the top ten take approximately 8.4%. This clone was recorded a few times. Its specificity is unknown. The receptor's source is a human donor in good health. The sequencing input was PBMCs.

The CDR3 loop reads CASSFYREGYTF. In DNA form, the CDR3 reads TGTGCCAGCAGTTTTTACAGGGAAGGCTACACCTTC. The chain couples TRBV28 to TRBJ1-2; perhaps TRBD1 as D (6 bases). This CDR3 spans 12 amino acids. Per germline, CDR1 MDHEN and CDR2 SYDVKM. With 3 bases removed from V and 8 bases from J, the gap between germline ends came to 10 bases.